One sample yielded the 19 T cell receptor beta chains listed below, sequenced in a study of shared clonotypes between healthy human individuals. Method: immunoSEQ multiplex PCR; TCRdb's copy keeps in-frame clones and lacks some. This sample has roughly 2.5 million clones, with around nine tenths found just once. The sequencing input was naive CD4+ T cells sorted from blood. Subset noted: CD45RA+ positively selected. Every receptor here comes from a man between 18 and 35 years old in good health.

This clone was seen only once. The chain has TRBV5-1 and TRBJ2-2; 8 positions agree with TRBD1. Trimming at V came to 5 bases and at J to 1 base, leaving 4 bases not matched to a gene. Germline CDR1 reads SGHRS; CDR2 reads YFSETQ. This CDR3 has 15 amino acids. The CDR3 is CASRGTGENTGELFF. In nucleotides, the CDR3 is TGCGCCAGCAGAGGGACAGGAGAGAACACCGGGGAGCTGTTTTTT.

This rearrangement joins TRBV28 to TRBJ1-5, with a weak D call TRBD1 (6 bases). Deletions cut 8 bases from V and 7 bases from J, with 18 bases between. The germline V gene encodes CDR1 MDHEN and CDR2 SYDVKM. CDR3 size: 14 residues. In nucleotides, the CDR3 is TGTGCCAGCTCTAAAGGGGGGGGCTGGCAGCCCCAGCATTTT. Its protein product is CASSKGGGWQPQHF.

Concerning this clone: The sample holds other DNA sequences that translate to the same CDR3. The rearrangement links TRBV5-1 to TRBJ2-2, with D possibly being TRBD2 (5 bases). Germline V gene sequence: CDR1 SGHRS, CDR2 YFSETQ. This CDR3 has 16 amino acids. V lost 0 bases and J 1 base, leaving 10 bases between the germline ends. Written as DNA, the CDR3 is TGCGCCAGCAGCTTGGCGGGGAGATTGAACACCGGGGAGCTGTTTTTT. Translating it yields CASSLAGRLNTGELFF.

The gene calls are TRBV7-2 and TRBJ2-5; 7 nucleotides agree with TRBD2. The DNA matches TRBJ2-7 better at its end, which makes the J call doubtful. The CDR3 extends over 16 amino acids. Per germline, CDR1 SGHTA and CDR2 FQGNSA. This chain's CDR3 is CASSLGGSRRVIEQYF. Here the CDR3 DNA reads TGTGCCAGCAGCTTAGGCGGGAGTCGGAGAGTTATCGAGCAGTACTTC.

The rearrangement links TRBV28 to TRBJ2-2; 7 bases map to TRBD2. The V gene end was trimmed by 6 bases and the J gene end by 1 base; junction bases not matched to a gene: 11. Germline CDR1 and CDR2: MDHEN and SYDVKM. The CDR3 runs to 17 residues. In DNA, the CDR3 is TGTGCCAGCAGACCGACCCCCGGGACTAAGAACACCGGGGAGCTGTTTTTT. Amino acids: CASRPTPGTKNTGELFF.

This chain joins TRBV19 and TRBJ1-5, with D maybe TRBD1 (6 bases). Trimming cost V 1 base and J 9 bases, with 7 bases left between them. Germline V gene lookup returns CDR1 LNHDA and CDR2 SQIVND (reference sequence). The CDR3 length is 12 residues. CDR3 sequence reads: CASSIAQGPQHF. The CDR3 region has the DNA TGTGCCAGTAGTATAGCACAGGGGCCCCAGCATTTT.

The J gene is TRBJ2-6, the V gene TRBV5-6; no reliable D call. The CDR3 consists of 15 residues. The V end lost 4 bases, the J end lost 0 bases, and 8 bases lay between the germline ends. Per the germline V gene, CDR1 is SGHDT and CDR2 is YYEEEE. The CDR3 spells CASSILSSGANVLTF. The DNA for the CDR3 is TGTGCCAGCAGCATCCTTAGCTCTGGGGCCAACGTCCTGACTTTC.

The CDR3 spells CASSPPRFGAEAFF. The CDR3 DNA reads TGTGCCAGCAGTCCCCCGCGGTTCGGCGCTGAAGCTTTCTTT. The V and J genes are TRBV27 and TRBJ1-1; no reliable D call. The V end was cut by 5 bases, the J end by 6 bases, with 16 bases between. The CDR3 sequence is 14 residues long. Germline CDR1 reads MNHEY; CDR2 reads SMNVEV (reference sequence).

The rearrangement uses TRBV19 and TRBJ2-7, with D perhaps TRBD1 (6 bases). The V gene's germline CDR1 is LNHDA and CDR2 SQIVND (reference sequence). The CDR3 length is 14 residues. V gave up 2 bases and J gave up 6 bases, with 14 bases separating them. This chain's CDR3 is CASSILGADGEQYF. The CDR3 DNA reads TGTGCCAGTAGTATATTGGGGGCGGATGGCGAGCAGTACTTC.

This chain links TRBV18 with TRBJ2-7, with 7 bases that match TRBD2. The CDR3 sequence is 14 residues long. Germline V gene sequence: CDR1 KGHSH, CDR2 LQKENI. Losses at the gene ends were 5 bases for V and 3 bases for J; bases not matched to a gene: 7. CDR3 DNA: TGTGCCAGCTCAGTGGGGAGGGGCCACTACGAGCAGTACTTC. Amino acids: CASSVGRGHYEQYF.

A single count supports this clone. The chain has TRBV7-2 and TRBJ2-7; 7 nucleotides align to TRBD1. The CDR3 totals 13 residues. Trimming removed 3 bases from V and 4 bases from J; junction bases left unmatched: 3. CDR1 and CDR2 from the germline V gene are SGHTA and FQGNSA. The CDR3 sequence is CASSLDRRYEQYF. CDR3 sequence (DNA): TGTGCCAGCAGCTTGGACAGGAGATACGAGCAGTACTTC.

As regards this clone: Other DNA sequences in the same sample also yield this CDR3. The chain combines TRBV4-3 with TRBJ2-3, with TRBD2 as a possible D gene (5 bases). The germline gives CDR1 LGHNA, CDR2 YSLEER. V dropped 0 bases and J dropped 3 bases, with 10 bases sitting between them. There are 15 residues in the CDR3. This CDR3 is CASSQDLRGTDTQYF. CDR3 bases: TGCGCCAGCAGCCAAGATCTCAGAGGGACAGATACGCAGTATTTT.

On this clone itself: This may arise from a read error, as a much more abundant clone is one base away. This specimen includes other DNA sequences encoding the same CDR3. V and J are TRBV2 and TRBJ2-7, with D unresolved. V dropped 6 bases and J dropped 2 bases, with 5 bases sitting between them. Germline V gives CDR1 SNHLY, CDR2 FYNNEI. The CDR3 length is 11 residues. CDR3 amino acids: CASSPAYEQYF. The CDR3 DNA is TGTGCCAGCAGCCCCGCCTACGAGCAGTACTTC.

V gene TRBV4-3 combines with J gene TRBJ1-2; 11 nucleotides align to TRBD1. Germline V gives CDR1 LGHNA, CDR2 YSLEER. The CDR3 totals 16 residues. V lost 3 bases, J lost 2 bases, and 5 bases stayed unmatched. CDR3 region: CASSQLGDRGNYGYTF. As DNA, the CDR3 is TGCGCCAGCAGCCAGCTTGGGGACAGGGGGAACTATGGCTACACCTTC.

The gene calls are TRBV5-1 and TRBJ2-1; tentatively, D is TRBD1 or TRBD2 (6 bases each). The V gene lost 0 bases and the J gene lost 5 bases, with 12 bases spanning the gap. The CDR3 is 15 residues long. CDR1 and CDR2 (germline): SGHRS, YFSETQ. CDR3: CASSLAGGENNEQFF. The DNA of the CDR3 is TGCGCCAGCAGCTTGGCCGGGGGCGAAAACAATGAGCAGTTCTTC.

This chain links TRBV28 with TRBJ2-3, with 10 bases aligning to TRBD2. Germline V lookup: CDR1 MDHEN, CDR2 SYDVKM. CDR3 length: 18 amino acids. With V trimmed by 5 bases and J by 0 bases, 11 bases remained unmatched. The CDR3 is CASSGGLAGESSTDTQYF. CDR3 DNA: TGTGCCAGCAGTGGCGGGCTAGCGGGGGAATCTAGCACAGATACGCAGTATTTT.

The V gene is TRBV10-1, the J gene TRBJ2-7; a possible D gene is TRBD1 (6 bases). Between the trimmed V and J ends, which lost 8 bases and 1 base, there was a span of 12 bases. CDR3 size: 13 residues. Germline CDR1 and CDR2: WNHNN and SYGVQD (reference sequence). CDR3 bases: TGCGCCAGCCGTCCAGGGGTATCCTACGAGCAGTACTTC. This encodes CASRPGVSYEQYF.

The chain recombines TRBV5-1 with TRBJ2-2; 9 nucleotides agree with TRBD1. Trimming at V came to 4 bases and at J to 2 bases, leaving 9 bases not matched to a gene. CDR1 is SGHRS, CDR2 YFSETQ, per germline. CDR3 length: 17 residues. Here the CDR3 reads CASSPKRDRANTGELFF. The CDR3 DNA follows: TGCGCCAGCAGCCCGAAAAGGGACAGGGCAAACACCGGGGAGCTGTTTTTT.

V gene TRBV2 combines with J gene TRBJ2-1, with 7 bases lining up with TRBD1. V trimming: 4 bases; J trimming: 7 bases; junction bases outside the gene matches: 7. This CDR3 spans 14 amino acids. Germline V gives CDR1 SNHLY, CDR2 FYNNEI. The CDR3 nucleotides are TGTGCCAGCAGTGCACAGGGGCAAGGTAATGAGCAGTTCTTC. It codes for CASSAQGQGNEQFF.